A single sample is the source of the 20 T cell receptor beta chains below, sequenced in a study of blood T cell repertoires in COVID-19. TCRdb keeps only in-frame clones here, not all; method: immunoSEQ multiplex PCR. The sample contains about 38,000 clones, roughly 89% of which appear only once. The specimen sequenced was peripheral blood. The receptors were gathered from a human donor in a cohort sampled during active COVID-19.

V and J are TRBV9 and TRBJ2-5; the D gene is possibly TRBD1 (5 bases). The CDR3 extends over 14 amino acids. Germline CDR1 SGDLS, CDR2 YYNGEE. The germline V and J ends were trimmed by 0 bases and 4 bases, with 10 bases remaining between them. The CDR3 region has the DNA TGTGCCAGCAGCGTAGGTCAGGGCGGAGAGACCCAGTACTTC. Amino acid sequence: CASSVGQGGETQYF.

This clone was counted once. The rearrangement joins TRBV5-5 to TRBJ1-5; D may be TRBD1 (5 bases). V gave up 0 bases and J gave up 3 bases, with 13 bases separating them. The CDR3 spans 16 residues. Looked up from germline, CDR1 is SGHKS and CDR2 is YYEKEE (reference sequence). The CDR3 spells CASSLGGSRANQPQHF. The CDR3, as DNA: TGTGCCAGCAGCTTGGGGGGCAGCAGAGCCAATCAGCCCCAGCATTTT.

This chain uses TRBV6-2 or TRBV6-3 with TRBJ2-7, with TRBD1 identical over 8 bases. Germline CDR1 reads MNHEY; CDR2 reads SVGEGT. V dropped 6 bases and J dropped 3; count of bases not matched to a gene: 7. The CDR3 loop spans 14 amino acids. The DNA of the CDR3 is TGTGCCAGCAGCCCCGGACAGGGTGGCTACGAGCAGTACTTC. It translates to CASSPGQGGYEQYF.

This chain links TRBV5-8 with TRBJ2-1; 13 positions agree with TRBD2. This CDR3 spans 18 amino acids. Germline-derived CDR1 and CDR2 are SGHTS and YDEGEE. V was clipped by 1 base and J by 10 bases; unmatched bases: 14. CDR3 nucleotides: TGTGCCAGCAGCTTGCGGACTAGCGGGGGAGGCCTCCGTTTAGAGCAGTTCTTC. Amino acid sequence: CASSLRTSGGGLRLEQFF.

The chain has TRBV3-1 (or the pseudogene TRBV3-2) and TRBJ2-7; 8 bases match TRBD1. The CDR3 covers 13 residues. The V and J ends lost 1 base and 7 bases, in that order; junction bases with no gene match: 3. Germline loops: CDR1 LGHDT, CDR2 YNNKEL (reference sequence). The CDR3 is CASSQGRGREQYF. The CDR3 DNA reads as TGTGCCAGCAGCCAAGGCAGGGGGCGGGAGCAGTACTTC.

The V call is TRBV11-2, the J call TRBJ1-1, with D unclear. CDR3 length equals 15 residues. Looked up from germline, CDR1 is SGHAT and CDR2 is FQNNGV. Between the trimmed V and J ends, which lost 4 bases and 0 bases, there was a span of 12 bases. The CDR3 loop reads CASSSDGNLNTEAFF. In DNA form, the CDR3 reads TGTGCCAGCAGCTCGGACGGGAACCTGAACACTGAAGCTTTCTTT.

V gene TRBV6-1 combines with J gene TRBJ1-3; possibly TRBD1 for D (6 bases). CDR1 is MNHNS, CDR2 SASEGT, per germline. The CDR3 loop spans 16 amino acids. With 2 bases removed from V and 1 base from J, the gap between germline ends came to 12 bases. CDR3 amino acids: CASSERPGDSGNTIYF. The DNA for the CDR3 is TGTGCCAGCAGTGAAAGACCAGGGGATTCTGGAAACACCATATATTTT.

The V gene is TRBV9, the J gene TRBJ1-1; TRBD1 aligns across 7 bases. Germline values: CDR1 SGDLS, CDR2 YYNGEE. The CDR3 contains 15 residues. The junction had 8 bases not matched to a gene; V was cut back by 3 bases and J by 3 bases. CDR3 bases: TGTGCCAGCAGCGATCAAGGGGGCACGGACACTGAAGCTTTCTTT. The encoded protein is CASSDQGGTDTEAFF.

The chain links TRBV20-1 to TRBJ2-1; possible D gene TRBD2, 6 bases. Germline loops: CDR1 DFQATT, CDR2 SNEGSKA (reference sequence). Trimming shortened V by 5 bases and J by 6 bases, and 8 bases separated the two germline ends. The CDR3 is 11 amino acids. DNA of the CDR3: TGCAGTGCTGGGACTCCCAATGAGCAGTTCTTC. It codes for CSAGTPNEQFF.

The chain employs TRBV7-9 and TRBJ2-3; 8 bases are a match to TRBD1. The CDR3 is 17 amino acids. V lost 4 bases, J lost 4 bases, and 13 bases stayed unmatched. Germline assignment: CDR1 SEHNR and CDR2 FQNEAQ (reference sequence). The CDR3 DNA sequence: TGTGCCAGCAGCTACCCCCGACGCGGGACAGGCCCAGATACGCAGTATTTT. Amino acid sequence: CASSYPRRGTGPDTQYF.

The CDR3 DNA reads TGTGCCAGCAGCCAAAGCGCATCCGGGGAGCTGTTTTTT. It codes for CASSQSASGELFF. The chain employs TRBV3-1 (or the pseudogene TRBV3-2) and TRBJ2-2; D unresolved. V lost 2 bases and J 6 bases, leaving 7 bases between the germline ends. There are 13 residues in the CDR3. CDR1 and CDR2 (germline): LGHDT, YNNKEL (reference sequence).

This clone was seen a handful of times. CDR3 in DNA: TGTGCCAGCAGCTTGGCCAGGGATGGCTACACCTTC. Its translation: CASSLARDGYTF. The chain uses TRBV5-4 and TRBJ1-2; perhaps TRBD1 as D (5 bases). Germline values: CDR1 SGHNT, CDR2 YYREEE (reference sequence). Trimming pared 0 bases from V and 6 bases from J, leaving 6 bases between. This CDR3 contains 12 residues. The complete variable domain, with remaining parts taken from reference TRBV5-4 and TRBJ1-2, reads ETGVTQSPTHLIKTRGQQVTLRCSSQSGHNTVSWYQQALGQGPQFIFQYYREEENGRGNFPPRFSGLQFPNYSSELNVNALELDDSALYLCASSLARDGYTFGSGTRLTVV.

A few counts support this clone. The chain links TRBV28 to TRBJ2-7, with 7 bases identical to TRBD2. CDR3 length equals 13 residues. CDR1 and CDR2 from the germline V gene are MDHEN and SYDVKM. The V segment lost 4 bases and the J segment 4 bases; nucleotides outside the gene matches: 4. The CDR3 loop reads CASSSPGGYEQYF. The CDR3 DNA follows: TGTGCCAGCAGTTCACCGGGGGGATACGAGCAGTACTTC. The full variable domain, in which reference TRBV28 and TRBJ2-7 provide the parts outside the CDR3, is DVKVTQSSRYLVKRTGEKVFLECVQDMDHENMFWYRQDPGLGLRLIYFSYDVKMKEKGDIPEGYSVSREKKERFSLILESASTNQTSMYLCASSSPGGYEQYFGPGTRLTVT.

This sequence joins TRBV6-5 and TRBJ1-2; 10 nucleotides align to TRBD1. J gave up 6 bases and V 6 bases, and 7 bases lay outside the gene matches. This CDR3 comprises 14 residues. Germline CDR1 MNHEY, CDR2 SVGAGI. CDR3 sequence (DNA): TGTGCCAGCAGCGACAGGGGGCGAAGAGATGGCTACACCTTC. It codes for CASSDRGRRDGYTF.

This sequence joins TRBV9 and TRBJ2-2; 14 nucleotides match TRBD2. Germline CDR1 and CDR2: SGDLS and YYNGEE. The CDR3 runs to 16 residues. Trimming removed 3 bases from V and 12 bases from J; junction bases left unmatched: 10. The CDR3 bases are TGTGCCAGCAGCGCGGGACTAGCGGGAGTTTTACAACAGCTGTTTTTT. Its translation: CASSAGLAGVLQQLFF.

The V and J genes are TRBV7-8 and TRBJ2-3; D is undetermined. Germline-derived CDR1 and CDR2 are SGHVS and FQNEAQ. The CDR3 sequence is 15 residues long. V was shortened by 7 bases and J by 4 bases, with 18 bases between the two germline ends. CDR3 loop: CASTVFLDIPDTQYF. In DNA form, the CDR3 reads TGTGCCAGCACCGTCTTCTTAGACATACCAGATACGCAGTATTTT.

The chain uses TRBV30 and TRBJ1-4, with TRBD1 matching 10 bases. CDR3 length: 17 residues. The ends lost 1 base at V and 6 bases at J; junction bases unmatched: 11. The germline CDR1 and CDR2 sequences are GTSNPN and SVGIG (reference sequence). CDR3 amino acids: CAWSDPRDRGWDEKLFF. The CDR3 nucleotides read TGTGCCTGGAGTGATCCCCGGGACAGGGGATGGGATGAAAAACTGTTTTTT.

The V gene is TRBV11-2, the J gene TRBJ1-2, with D uncertain. Germline values: CDR1 SGHAT, CDR2 FQNNGV. This CDR3 is built from 13 residues. V was pared by 4 bases and J by 5 bases, with 11 bases between. In nucleotides, the CDR3 is TGTGCCAGCAGCTCCCCTCGGGAGTATGGCTACACCTTC. Protein sequence: CASSSPREYGYTF. Supplemented by reference TRBV11-2 and TRBJ1-2, the full variable domain reads EAGVAQSPRYKIIEKRQSVAFWCNPISGHATLYWYQQILGQGPKLLIQFQNNGVVDDSQLPKDRFSAERLKGVDSTLKIQPAKLEDSAVYLCASSSPREYGYTFGSGTRLTVV.

This chain uses TRBV18 with TRBJ1-4, with D hard to call. Germline-derived CDR1 and CDR2 are KGHSH and LQKENI. This CDR3 region has 12 residues. V lost 3 bases, J lost 4 bases, and 3 bases lay in between. The CDR3 region is CASSPGNEKLFF. The CDR3, as DNA: TGTGCCAGCTCACCCGGTAATGAAAAACTGTTTTTT.

This clone came up once. V usage is TRBV10-3 and J usage is TRBJ2-3; TRBD2 aligns across 14 bases. CDR3 length: 17 amino acids. Germline-derived CDR1 and CDR2 are ENHRY and SYGVKD. J was trimmed by 0 bases and V by 6 bases; bases with no gene match: 5. The CDR3 is CAIRRTSGGLSTDTQYF. The CDR3, as DNA: TGTGCCATCAGACGGACTAGCGGGGGGTTAAGCACAGATACGCAGTATTTT.